These 2 T cell receptor beta chains share one sample of origin, sequenced in a study of T-cell reconstitution after alpha-beta-depleted transplantation in children. A TCRbeta library incorporating unique molecular identifiers was prepared. In TCRdb, the PCR reads were re-called with MiXCR into one record per CDR3 protein. Of 90,000 to 100,000 distinct CDR3 sequences listed, around 22% are singletons. The sample consisted of PBMCs, taken before TCRalphabeta/CD19-depleted stem cell transplant. All receptors derive from a boy between 2 and 10 years old with acute lymphoblastic leukemia, due to receive a stem cell transplant.

The chain employs TRBV28 and TRBJ2-1, with 7 positions matching TRBD2. CDR1 and CDR2 from the germline V gene are MDHEN and SYDVKM. Losses at the gene ends were 6 bases for V and 6 bases for J; bases not matched to a gene: 14. The CDR3 has 16 amino acids. The DNA for the CDR3 is TGTGCCAGCAGCCCCGGGAGACTAGCCTTACCCAATGAGCAGTTCTTC. Translating gives CASSPGRLALPNEQFF.

The gene calls are TRBV2 and TRBJ2-1; no firm D call. V lost 9 bases and J lost 0, with 12 bases in between. CDR3 length equals 14 residues. Per germline, CDR1 SNHLY and CDR2 FYNNEI. In nucleotides, the CDR3 is TGTGCCAGTTCGGACGAAAGCTCCTACAATGAGCAGTTCTTC. Amino acids: CASSDESSYNEQFF.